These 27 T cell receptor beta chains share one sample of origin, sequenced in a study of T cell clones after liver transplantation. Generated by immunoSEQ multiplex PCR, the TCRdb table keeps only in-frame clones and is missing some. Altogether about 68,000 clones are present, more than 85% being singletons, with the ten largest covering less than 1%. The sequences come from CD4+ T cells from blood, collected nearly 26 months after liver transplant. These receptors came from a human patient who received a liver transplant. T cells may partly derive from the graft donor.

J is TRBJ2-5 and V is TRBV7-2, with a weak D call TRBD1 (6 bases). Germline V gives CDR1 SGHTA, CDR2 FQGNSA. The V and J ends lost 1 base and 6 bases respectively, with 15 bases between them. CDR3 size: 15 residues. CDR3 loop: CASSLEGVTGQTQYF. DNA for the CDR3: TGTGCCAGCAGCTTAGAGGGGGTGACTGGCCAGACCCAGTACTTC.

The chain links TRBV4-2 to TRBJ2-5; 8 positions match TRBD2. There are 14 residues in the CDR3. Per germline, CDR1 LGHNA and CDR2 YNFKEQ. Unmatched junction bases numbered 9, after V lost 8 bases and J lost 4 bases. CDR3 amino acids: CASGRSGSGETQYF. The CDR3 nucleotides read TGTGCCAGCGGAAGGAGCGGGAGCGGAGAGACCCAGTACTTC.

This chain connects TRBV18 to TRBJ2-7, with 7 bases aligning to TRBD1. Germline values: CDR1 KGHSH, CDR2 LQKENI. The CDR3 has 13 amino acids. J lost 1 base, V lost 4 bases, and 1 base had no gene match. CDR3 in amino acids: CASSRDRSYEQYF. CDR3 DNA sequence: TGTGCCAGCTCACGGGACAGATCCTACGAGCAGTACTTC. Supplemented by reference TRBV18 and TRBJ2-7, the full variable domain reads NAGVMQNPRHLVRRRGQEARLRCSPMKGHSHVYWYRQLPEEGLKFMVYLQKENIIDESGMPKERFSAEFPKEGPSILRIQQVVRGDSAAYFCASSRDRSYEQYFGPGTRLTVT.

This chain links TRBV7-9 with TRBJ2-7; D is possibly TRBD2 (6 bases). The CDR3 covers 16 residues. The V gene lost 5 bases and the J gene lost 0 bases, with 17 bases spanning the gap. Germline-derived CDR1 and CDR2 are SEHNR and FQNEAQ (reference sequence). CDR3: CASSPWAGNHSYEQYF. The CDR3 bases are TGTGCCAGCAGCCCCTGGGCGGGGAATCACTCCTACGAGCAGTACTTC.

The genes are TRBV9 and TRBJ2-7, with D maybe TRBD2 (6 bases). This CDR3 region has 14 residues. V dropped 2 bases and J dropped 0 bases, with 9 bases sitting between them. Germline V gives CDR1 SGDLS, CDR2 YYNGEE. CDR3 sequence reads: CASSVDGSSYEQYF. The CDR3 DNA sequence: TGTGCCAGCAGCGTTGACGGGAGCTCCTACGAGCAGTACTTC. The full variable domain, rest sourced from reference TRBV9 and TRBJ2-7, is DSGVTQTPKHLITATGQRVTLRCSPRSGDLSVYWYQQSLDQGLQFLIQYYNGEERAKGNILERFSAQQFPDLHSELNLSSLELGDSALYFCASSVDGSSYEQYFGPGTRLTVT.

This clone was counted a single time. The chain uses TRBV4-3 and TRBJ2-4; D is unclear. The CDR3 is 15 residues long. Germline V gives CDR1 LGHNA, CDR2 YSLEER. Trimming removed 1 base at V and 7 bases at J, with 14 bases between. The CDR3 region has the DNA TGCGCCAGCAGCCAAGGGACGGGCCAAGGGAACATTCAGTACTTC. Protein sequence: CASSQGTGQGNIQYF.

The CDR3 nucleotides are TGTGCCAGCAGCCACCGAGAGGGATTAGGCAATCAGCCCCAGCATTTT. This translates into CASSHREGLGNQPQHF. The V and J genes are TRBV27 and TRBJ1-5, with no clear D. The CDR3 spans 16 residues. In germline, CDR1 is MNHEY, CDR2 SMNVEV (reference sequence). The germline V and J ends were trimmed by 6 bases and 2 bases, with 17 bases remaining between them.

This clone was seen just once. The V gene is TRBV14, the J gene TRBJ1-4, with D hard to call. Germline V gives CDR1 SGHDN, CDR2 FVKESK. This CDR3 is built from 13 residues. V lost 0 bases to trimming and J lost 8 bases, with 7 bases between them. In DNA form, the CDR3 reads TGTGCCAGCAGCCAAGATCGGCGGGAAAAACTGTTTTTT. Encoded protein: CASSQDRREKLFF.

CDR3: CASSLERRGLSGANVLTF. In nucleotides, the CDR3 is TGTGCCAGCAGCTTGGAGAGGCGCGGGCTCTCTGGGGCCAACGTCCTGACTTTC. This chain connects TRBV5-4 to TRBJ2-6; D perhaps matches TRBD2 (5 bases). The V end lost 0 bases, the J end lost 0 bases, and 13 bases lay between the germline ends. The CDR3 consists of 18 residues. In germline, CDR1 is SGHNT, CDR2 YYREEE (reference sequence).

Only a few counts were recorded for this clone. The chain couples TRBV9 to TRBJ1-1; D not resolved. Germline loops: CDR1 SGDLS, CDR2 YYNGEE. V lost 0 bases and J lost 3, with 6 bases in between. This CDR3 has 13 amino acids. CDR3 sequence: CASSVGFDTEAFF. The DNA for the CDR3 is TGTGCCAGCAGCGTAGGGTTCGACACTGAAGCTTTCTTT.

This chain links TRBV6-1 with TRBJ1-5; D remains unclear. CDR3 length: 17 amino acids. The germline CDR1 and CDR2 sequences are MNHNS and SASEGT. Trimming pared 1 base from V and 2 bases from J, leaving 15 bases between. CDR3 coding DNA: TGTGCCAGCAGTGAAGTTAACCCGAACGGGCGCAATCAGCCCCAGCATTTT. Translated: CASSEVNPNGRNQPQHF.

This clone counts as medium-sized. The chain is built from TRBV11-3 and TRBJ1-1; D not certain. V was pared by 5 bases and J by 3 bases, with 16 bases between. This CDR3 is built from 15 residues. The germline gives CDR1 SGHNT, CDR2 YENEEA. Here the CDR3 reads CASSTRRAGDTEAFF. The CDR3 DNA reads TGTGCCAGCAGCACCCGTCGGGCCGGTGACACTGAAGCTTTCTTT.

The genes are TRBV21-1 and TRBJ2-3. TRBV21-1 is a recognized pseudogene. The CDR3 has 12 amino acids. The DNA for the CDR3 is TGTGCCAGCAGCAAAGTCCCAGATACGCAGTATTTT. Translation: CASSKVPDTQYF.

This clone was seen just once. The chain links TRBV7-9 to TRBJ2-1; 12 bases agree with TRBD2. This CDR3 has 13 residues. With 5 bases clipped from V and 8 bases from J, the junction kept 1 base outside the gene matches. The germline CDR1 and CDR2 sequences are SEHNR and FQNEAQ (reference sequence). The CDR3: CASSPSGRDEQFF. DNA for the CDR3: TGTGCCAGCAGCCCTAGCGGGAGGGATGAGCAGTTCTTC. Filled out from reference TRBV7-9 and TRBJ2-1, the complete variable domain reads DTGVSQNPRHKITKRGQNVTFRCDPISEHNRLYWYRQTLGQGPEFLTYFQNEAQLEKSRLLSDRFSAERPKGSFSTLEIQRTEQGDSAMYLCASSPSGRDEQFFGPGTRLTVL.

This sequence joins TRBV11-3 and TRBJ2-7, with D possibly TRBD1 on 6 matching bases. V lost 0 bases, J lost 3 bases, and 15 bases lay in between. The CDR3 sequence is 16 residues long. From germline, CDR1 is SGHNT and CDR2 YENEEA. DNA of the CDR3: TGTGCCAGCAGCTTAGATCAAGGGGGAACGCGCTACGAGCAGTACTTC. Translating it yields CASSLDQGGTRYEQYF.

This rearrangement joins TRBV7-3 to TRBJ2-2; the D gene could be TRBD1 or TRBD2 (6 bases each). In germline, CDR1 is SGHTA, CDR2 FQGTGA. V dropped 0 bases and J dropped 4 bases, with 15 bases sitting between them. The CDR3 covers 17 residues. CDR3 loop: CASSLTFRGGPTGELFF. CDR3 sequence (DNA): TGTGCCAGCAGCTTAACGTTCCGAGGGGGGCCCACCGGGGAGCTGTTTTTT.

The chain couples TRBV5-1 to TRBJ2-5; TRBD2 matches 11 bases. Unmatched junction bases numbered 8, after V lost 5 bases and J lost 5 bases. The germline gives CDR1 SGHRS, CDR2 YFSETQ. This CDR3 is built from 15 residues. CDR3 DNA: TGCGCCAGCAGTCTTAGCGGGAGGGCCCTCGAGACCCAGTACTTC. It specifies CASSLSGRALETQYF.

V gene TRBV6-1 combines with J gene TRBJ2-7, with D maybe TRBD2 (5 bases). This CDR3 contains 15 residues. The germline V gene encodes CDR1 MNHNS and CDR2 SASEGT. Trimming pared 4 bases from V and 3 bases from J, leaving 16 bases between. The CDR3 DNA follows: TGTGCCAGCAGTGCCCCCTCGTCCCGGGGCTACGAGCAGTACTTC. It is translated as CASSAPSSRGYEQYF.

CDR3 residues: CASSFPGLAWPHTDTQYF. CDR3 nucleotide sequence: TGTGCCAGCAGCTTCCCGGGACTAGCGTGGCCCCACACAGATACGCAGTATTTT. The chain uses TRBV7-2 and TRBJ2-3; TRBD2 matches 10 bases. With V trimmed by 3 bases and J by 2 bases, 11 bases remained unmatched. CDR3 size: 18 residues. Germline-derived CDR1 and CDR2 are SGHTA and FQGNSA.

CDR3 bases: TGTGCCAGCAGCGTAGACAGGGGGGCCTACAATGAGCAGTTCTTC. Translating it yields CASSVDRGAYNEQFF. The chain combines TRBV9 with TRBJ2-1, with TRBD1 matching over 8 bases. CDR3 length: 15 amino acids. The trim removed 0 bases at V and 2 bases at J, leaving 1 base unmatched. CDR1 is SGDLS and CDR2 is YYNGEE in the germline V gene.

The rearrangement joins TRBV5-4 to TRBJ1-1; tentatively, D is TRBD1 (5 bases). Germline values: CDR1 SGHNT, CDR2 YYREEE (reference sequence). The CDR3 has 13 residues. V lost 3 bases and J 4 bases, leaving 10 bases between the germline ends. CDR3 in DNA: TGTGCCAGCAGCTCGGGACTGGGCACTGAAGCTTTCTTT. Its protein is CASSSGLGTEAFF.

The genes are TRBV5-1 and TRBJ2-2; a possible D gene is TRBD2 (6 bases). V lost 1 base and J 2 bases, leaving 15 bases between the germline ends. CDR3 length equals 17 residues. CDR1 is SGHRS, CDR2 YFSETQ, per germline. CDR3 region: CASSLRRLGGNTGELFF. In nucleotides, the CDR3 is TGCGCCAGCAGCTTGCGCCGGTTGGGAGGAAACACCGGGGAGCTGTTTTTT.

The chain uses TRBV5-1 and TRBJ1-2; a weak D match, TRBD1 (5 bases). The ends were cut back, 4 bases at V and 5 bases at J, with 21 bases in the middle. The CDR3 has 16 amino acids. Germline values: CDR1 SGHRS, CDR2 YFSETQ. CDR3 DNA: TGCGCCAGCAGCCCGGGGACGGCGCGATGGGTTTATGGCTACACCTTC. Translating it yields CASSPGTARWVYGYTF.

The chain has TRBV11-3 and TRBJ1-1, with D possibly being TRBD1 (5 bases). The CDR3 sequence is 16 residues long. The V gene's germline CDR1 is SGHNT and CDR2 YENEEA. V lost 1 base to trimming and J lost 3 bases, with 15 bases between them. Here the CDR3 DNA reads TGTGCCAGCAGCTTAGTTGAACCAGGGCATGACACTGAAGCTTTCTTT. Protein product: CASSLVEPGHDTEAFF.

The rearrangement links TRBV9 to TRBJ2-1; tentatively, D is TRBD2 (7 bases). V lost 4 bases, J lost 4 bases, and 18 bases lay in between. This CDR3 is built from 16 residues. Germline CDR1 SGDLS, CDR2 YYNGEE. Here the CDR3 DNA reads TGTGCCAGCAGCCCGACCGAGGGGGAGGGATACAATGAGCAGTTCTTC. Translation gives CASSPTEGEGYNEQFF.

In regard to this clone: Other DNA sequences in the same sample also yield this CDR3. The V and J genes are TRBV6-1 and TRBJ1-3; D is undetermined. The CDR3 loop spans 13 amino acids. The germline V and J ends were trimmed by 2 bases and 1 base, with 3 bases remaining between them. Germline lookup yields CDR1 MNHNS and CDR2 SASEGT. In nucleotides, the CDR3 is TGTGCCAGCAGTGAAAGATCTGGAAACACCATATATTTT. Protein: CASSERSGNTIYF.

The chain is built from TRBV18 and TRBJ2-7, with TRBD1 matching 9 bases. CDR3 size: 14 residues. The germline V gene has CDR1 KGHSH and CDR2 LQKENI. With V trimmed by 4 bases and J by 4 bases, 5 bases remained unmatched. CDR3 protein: CASSRTGVSYEQYF. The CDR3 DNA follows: TGTGCCAGCTCACGGACAGGGGTATCGTACGAGCAGTACTTC.